This T cell receptor (beta chain) was identified during a study of T cell responses to AZD1222 COVID-19 vaccine. The protocol was immunoSEQ multiplex PCR, while the TCRdb copy is restricted to in-frame clones and leaves out a portion. The sample has about 150,000 clones, just over 90% seen once. Germline-derived CDR1 and CDR2 are LGHDT and YNNKEL (reference sequence). V shed 3 bases and J shed 4 bases, with 12 bases lying between them. This CDR3 contains 15 residues. This clonotype originated in an adult in good health. The gene calls are TRBV3-1 (or the pseudogene TRBV3-2) and TRBJ1-4; no firm D call. The sequencing used peripheral blood, collected on day 0 of AZD1222 vaccination. CDR3 DNA: TGTGCCAGCAGCCATGAGGGCAGTCTTAATGAAAAACTGTTTTTT. This encodes CASSHEGSLNEKLFF.